Many counts were recorded for the clone carrying this T cell receptor (beta chain). Its antigen is unknown. The data belong to a study of T cell repertoires in cytomegalovirus infection. Overall study context: CMV infection plus the matching HLA type was flagged by public TCR beta signatures.

CDR1 LNHDA and CDR2 SQIVND come from the germline V gene (reference sequence). J gave up 6 bases and V 6 bases, and 6 bases lay outside the gene matches. The CDR3 extends over 15 amino acids. Findings of the study overall: Summed frequency of shared TCR beta families picked out CMV carriers who also had the relevant HLA. The study found HLA-C-restricted CMV-specific TCR beta clonotypes dominating the ex vivo response.

MiXCR, run by TCRdb on the reads, gives a single entry per CDR3 protein. The sample lists 290,000 or so distinct CDR3 sequences, 9.6% seen once, with less than 3% in the top ten. This TCR derives from a human donor in good health (CMV status not recorded). Some clones in this sample may be carry-over from other donors' samples. Specimen: PBMCs. The chain has TRBV19 and TRBJ1-6; 9 nucleotides line up with TRBD1. CDR3 nucleotide sequence: TGTGCCAGTAGACCGGACAGGGGCAGTAATTCACCCCTCCACTTT. This encodes CASRPDRGSNSPLHF.